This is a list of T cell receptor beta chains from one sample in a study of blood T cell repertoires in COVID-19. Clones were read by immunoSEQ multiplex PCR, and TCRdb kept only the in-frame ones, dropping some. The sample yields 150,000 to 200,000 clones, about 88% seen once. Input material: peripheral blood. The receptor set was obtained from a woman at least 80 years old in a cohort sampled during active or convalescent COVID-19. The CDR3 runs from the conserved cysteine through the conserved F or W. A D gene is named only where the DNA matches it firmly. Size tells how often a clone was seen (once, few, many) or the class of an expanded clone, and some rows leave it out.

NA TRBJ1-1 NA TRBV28 TGTGCCAGCAGTGAAGGACGGGGAGCTGAAGCTTTCTTT CASSEGRGAEAFF
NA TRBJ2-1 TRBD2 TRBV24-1 TGTGCCACCAGTGATTTGTTCCCCGCTAGCGGGGGCAGTGAGCAGTTCTTC CATSDLFPASGGSEQFF
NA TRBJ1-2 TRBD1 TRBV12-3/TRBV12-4 TGTGCCAGCAGGGGGGGACAGGACTATGGCTACACCTTC CASRGGQDYGYTF
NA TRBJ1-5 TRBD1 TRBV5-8 TGTGCCAGCAGCTTGGAGACAGGGAACAATCAGCCCCAGCATTTT CASSLETGNNQPQHF
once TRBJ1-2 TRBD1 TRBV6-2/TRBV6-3 TGTGCCAGCAGCCAATTGGACAGGGTCCGTGGCTACACCTTC CASSQLDRVRGYTF
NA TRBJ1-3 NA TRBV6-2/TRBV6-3 TGTGCCAGCAGTTACGGAGGGTCTGGAAACACCATATATTTT CASSYGGSGNTIYF
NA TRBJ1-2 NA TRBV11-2 TGTGCCAGCACCCAGGAGGGTGGCTATGGCTACACCTTC CASTQEGGYGYTF
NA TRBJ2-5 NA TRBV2 TGTGCCAGCAGTGTAGGAGGGGGCAGAGAGACCCAGTACTTC CASSVGGGRETQYF
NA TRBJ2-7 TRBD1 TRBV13 TGTGCCAGCAGACTTACTTGGACAGGGAACCACGAGCAGTACTTC CASRLTWTGNHEQYF
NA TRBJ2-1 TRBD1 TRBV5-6 TGTGCCAGCAGATCGGGACAGAGCTCCTACAATGAGCAGTTCTTC CASRSGQSSYNEQFF
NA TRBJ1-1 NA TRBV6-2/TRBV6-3 TGTGCCAGCAGTTACTCGTTAGGGGGGGGCGGCACTGAAGCTTTCTTT CASSYSLGGGGTEAFF
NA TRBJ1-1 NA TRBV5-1 TGCGCCAGCAGCTTAGGTGCTTTAACTATGGAAGCTTTCTTT CASSLGALTMEAFF
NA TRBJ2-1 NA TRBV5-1 TGCGCCAGCAGCTTGGAACAGGGCGGTGAGCAGTTCTTC CASSLEQGGEQFF
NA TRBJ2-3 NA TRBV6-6 TGTGCCAGCAGCTACGACGGCCCCGGGACTTTCGTAACCTCTAGCACAGATACGCAGTATTTT CASSYDGPGTFVTSSTDTQYF
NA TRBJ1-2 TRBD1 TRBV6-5 TGTGCCAGCAGTCCTCCCGGGACAGGGTACTATGGCTACACCTTC CASSPPGTGYYGYTF
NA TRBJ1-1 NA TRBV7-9 TGTGCCAGCAGCTTAGGTGCAGAGAACACTGAAGCTTTCTTT CASSLGAENTEAFF
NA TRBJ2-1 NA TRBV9 TGTGCCAGCAGCGTAGCGGGGAGCGATGAGCAGTTCTTC CASSVAGSDEQFF
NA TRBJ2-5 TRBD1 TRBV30 TGTGCCTGGAAATGGACAGGGGTCCCGCAAGAGACCCAGTACTTC CAWKWTGVPQETQYF
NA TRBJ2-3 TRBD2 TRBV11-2 TGTGCCAGCAGCACCTACCCCCTAGCGGGTAGCACAGATACGCAGTATTTT CASSTYPLAGSTDTQYF
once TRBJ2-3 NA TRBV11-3 TGTGCCAGCCAGGGCACAGATACGCAGTATTTT CASQGTDTQYF
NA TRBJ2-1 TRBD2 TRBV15 TGTGCCACCAGCAGAGAAAATTTGCGGGGGGGCCAATTCAACTACAATGAGCAGTTCTTC CATSRENLRGGQFNYNEQFF
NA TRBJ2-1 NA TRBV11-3 TGTGCCAGCAGCCCCAGGGGTTTTGGTGAGCAGTTCTTC CASSPRGFGEQFF
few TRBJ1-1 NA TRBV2 TGTGCCAGCAGTGTCTTCTGGAACACTGAAGCTTTCTTT CASSVFWNTEAFF
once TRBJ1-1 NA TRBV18 TGTGCCAGCTCACCATCACAGAAATCCACTGAAGCTTTCTTT CASSPSQKSTEAFF
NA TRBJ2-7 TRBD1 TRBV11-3 TGTGCCAGCAGCTGGGACAGTTCCTACGAGCAGTACTTC CASSWDSSYEQYF
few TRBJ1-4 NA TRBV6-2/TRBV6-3 TGTGCCAGCAGTTCCGGGGAAAATGAAAAACTGTTTTTT CASSSGENEKLFF
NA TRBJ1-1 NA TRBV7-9 TGTGCCAGCAGCTTCCGGGGATTGGGCACTGAAGCTTTCTTT CASSFRGLGTEAFF
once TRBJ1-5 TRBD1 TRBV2 TGTGCCAGCAGCGGGACAGGAGGAGGTCAGCCCCAGCATTTT CASSGTGGGQPQHF
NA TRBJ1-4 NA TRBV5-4 TGTGCCAGCAGCTTGGGGCCGACAACTAATGAAAAACTGTTTTTT CASSLGPTTNEKLFF
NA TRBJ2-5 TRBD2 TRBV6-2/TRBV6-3 TGTGCCAGCAGTTACCCGCAGACTAGCCCGGAGACCCAGTACTTC CASSYPQTSPETQYF
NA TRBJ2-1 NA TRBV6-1 TGTGCCAGCAGTGAAACGCTAGCCCTCTCCTACAATGAGCAGTTCTTC CASSETLALSYNEQFF
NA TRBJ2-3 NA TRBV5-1 TGCGCCAGCAGCTTGGCGCGAACCGGTATTAGCACAGATACGCAGTATTTT CASSLARTGISTDTQYF
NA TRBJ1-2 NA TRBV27 TGTGCCAGCAGTTTCACCCGAAAGGGAGGCTATGGCTACACCTTC CASSFTRKGGYGYTF
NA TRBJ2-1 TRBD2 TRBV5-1 TGCGCCAGCAGCTTGGTACCCCTAGCGGGGTCCTACAATGAGCAGTTCTTC CASSLVPLAGSYNEQFF
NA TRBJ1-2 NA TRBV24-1 TGTGCCACCAGTGAAGGGGCTGGTGGCTACACCTTC CATSEGAGGYTF
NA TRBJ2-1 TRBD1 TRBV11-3 TGTGCCAGCAGCTCCTACAGGGGGAATGAGCAGTTCTTC CASSSYRGNEQFF
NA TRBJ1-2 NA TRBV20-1 TGCAGTGCTAGCGCGGGGTATGGCTACACCTTC CSASAGYGYTF
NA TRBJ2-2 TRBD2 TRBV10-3 TGTGCCATCAGTGGGACTAGCGGGACGAACACCGGGGAGCTGTTTTTT CAISGTSGTNTGELFF
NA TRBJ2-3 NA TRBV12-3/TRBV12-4 TGTGCCAGCGTAAGGGAGAATACGCAGTATTTT CASVRENTQYF
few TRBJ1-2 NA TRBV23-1 TGCGCCAGCCTAGTGGGGCATCATGGCTACACCTTC CASLVGHHGYTF
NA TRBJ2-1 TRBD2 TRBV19 TGTGCCAGTAAAAGAATCTTGGGGGAGGGTCCTGGTGAGCAGTTCTTC CASKRILGEGPGEQFF
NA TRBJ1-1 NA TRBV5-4 TGTGCCAGCAGCTTGGCCGTGAACACTGAAGCTTTCTTT CASSLAVNTEAFF
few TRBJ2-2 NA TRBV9 TGTGCCAGCAGCGTAGAGGTGAGCGGCACCGGGGAGCTGTTTTTT CASSVEVSGTGELFF
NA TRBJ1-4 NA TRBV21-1 TGTGCCAGCAGCTCCACAACACAGGGTAATAATGAAAAACTGTTTTTT CASSSTTQGNNEKLFF
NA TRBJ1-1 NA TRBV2 TGTGCCAGCACCGGGGTCACTGAAGCTTTCTTT CASTGVTEAFF
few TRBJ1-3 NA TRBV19 TGTGCCAGTAGTGGGAACGGGATGGACTCTGGAAACACCATATATTTT CASSGNGMDSGNTIYF
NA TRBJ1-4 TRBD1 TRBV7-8 TGTGCCAGCAGCTTCCAAATCCTACAGGGGGTCCGGGCTAATGAAAAACTGTTTTTT CASSFQILQGVRANEKLFF
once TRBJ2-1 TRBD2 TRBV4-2 TGTGCCAGCAGCCAAGATGATCCTAGCGGGAGGGCCTGGTACAATGAGCAGTTCTTC CASSQDDPSGRAWYNEQFF
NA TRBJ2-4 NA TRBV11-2 TGTGCCAGCAGCTTAGGGCGGGGGCCGGCCAAAAACATTCAGTACTTC CASSLGRGPAKNIQYF
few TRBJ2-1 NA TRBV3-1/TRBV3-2 TGTGCCAGCAGCCAAGATTTCCCCACACAGCAGTTCTTC CASSQDFPTQQFF
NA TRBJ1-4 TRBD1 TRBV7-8 TGTGCCAGCAGTCGCCGGGACAGAGGGGAAAAACTGTTTTTT CASSRRDRGEKLFF
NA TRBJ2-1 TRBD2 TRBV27 TGTGCCAGCAGTCTCCGGGGGGAATACAATGAGCAGTTCTTC CASSLRGEYNEQFF
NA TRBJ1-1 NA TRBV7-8 TGTGCCAGCAGCCCCCCCCGCGGGGGGGGAGATGAAGCTTTCTTT CASSPPRGGGDEAFF
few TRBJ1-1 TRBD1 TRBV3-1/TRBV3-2 TGTGCCAGCAGCCAAGATGGGACAGGGCCCAAAGACACTGAAGCTTTCTTT CASSQDGTGPKDTEAFF
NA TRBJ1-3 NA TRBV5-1 TGCGCCAGCAGTTATGACACCTACTCTGGAAACACCATATATTTT CASSYDTYSGNTIYF
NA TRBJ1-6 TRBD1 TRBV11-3 TGTGCCAGCAGCTTAGTTGGGACAGGGGGCTTACGTCGCAATTCACCCCTCCACTTT CASSLVGTGGLRRNSPLHF
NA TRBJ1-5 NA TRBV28 TGTGCCAGCAGTTTATTAAGTCTCGGTTCAGAGGATCTTCAGCCCCAGCATTTT CASSLLSLGSEDLQPQHF
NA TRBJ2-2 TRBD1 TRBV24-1 TGTGCCACAGGGGACAGGGGGATCGGGGAGCTGTTTTTT CATGDRGIGELFF
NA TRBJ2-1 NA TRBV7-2 TGTGCCAGCAGCTTAGGCAGGGGCCCTTACAATGAGCAGTTCTTC CASSLGRGPYNEQFF